Shown below are 11 T cell receptor beta chains from a single sample sequenced in a study of beta chain features in type 1 diabetes. Reverse transcription of all isolated RNA meant that expressed TCRB transcripts were sequenced. Generated by immunoSEQ multiplex PCR, the TCRdb table keeps only in-frame clones and is missing some. This sample carries under 300,000 clones, roughly 8% of them seen once, and the ten largest clones take roughly 1%. Sequencing was carried out using central memory CD4+ T cells from blood. The receptors originated from a woman younger than 30 in good health.

This rearrangement joins TRBV7-2 to TRBJ1-2; 7 positions match TRBD1. Trimming cost V 1 base and J 4 bases; bases outside gene matches: 12. Germline V gene lookup returns CDR1 SGHTA and CDR2 FQGNSA. The CDR3 covers 17 residues. CDR3 residues: CASSLEGPGQRAYGYTF. The CDR3 region has the DNA TGTGCCAGCAGCTTAGAGGGGCCGGGACAGAGAGCCTATGGCTACACCTTC.

This clone appeared a few times. The rearrangement uses TRBV4-3 and TRBJ1-2, with D hard to call. The CDR3 runs 13 residues. Germline-derived CDR1 and CDR2 are LGHNA and YSLEER. Trimming removed 5 bases at V and 0 bases at J, with 7 bases between. CDR3 sequence (DNA): TGCGCCAGCAGCGGGATTACTAACTATGGCTACACCTTC. Translating gives CASSGITNYGYTF.

V gene TRBV5-1 combines with J gene TRBJ1-1; D not resolved. V was shortened by 0 bases and J by 5 bases, with 14 bases between the two germline ends. The germline V gene encodes CDR1 SGHRS and CDR2 YFSETQ. CDR3 length: 15 residues. The CDR3 bases are TGCGCCAGCAGCTTGGTACCTACGGAAACGACTGAAGCTTTCTTT. Translation: CASSLVPTETTEAFF.

The V and J genes are TRBV7-2 and TRBJ2-5; D might be TRBD1 (6 bases). CDR3 length: 14 amino acids. The V end was cut by 5 bases, the J end by 5 bases, with 15 bases between. In germline, CDR1 is SGHTA, CDR2 FQGNSA. The CDR3 coding sequence is TGTGCCAGCAGCGCCCGGGACAAGTTGGAGACCCAGTACTTC. Its translation: CASSARDKLETQYF.

V gene TRBV30 combines with J gene TRBJ2-3; D not resolved. This CDR3 spans 15 amino acids. Germline CDR1 GTSNPN, CDR2 SVGIG (reference sequence). The V gene lost 0 bases and the J gene lost 0 bases, with 10 bases spanning the gap. In DNA form, the CDR3 reads TGTGCCTGGAGTGTTATGGGAACTAGCACAGATACGCAGTATTTT. This gives the protein CAWSVMGTSTDTQYF.

The chain links TRBV2 to TRBJ1-2; a weak D match, TRBD1 (6 bases). This CDR3 is 13 amino acids long. Trimming stripped 7 bases from V and 8 bases from J, with 17 bases between. Germline V gene sequence: CDR1 SNHLY, CDR2 FYNNEI. The CDR3 is CASMTNGGRGYTF. The CDR3 region has the DNA TGTGCCAGCATGACGAATGGGGGGCGAGGCTACACCTTC.

This clone was counted between two and nine times. The chain couples TRBV5-1 to TRBJ2-3; TRBD1 matches at 8 bases. This CDR3 spans 16 amino acids. The germline V gene encodes CDR1 SGHRS and CDR2 YFSETQ. The V gene end was trimmed by 5 bases and the J gene end by 0 bases; junction bases not matched to a gene: 8. CDR3 sequence reads: CASSLTGGHSTDTQYF. CDR3 nucleotides: TGCGCCAGCAGTCTTACAGGGGGTCATAGCACAGATACGCAGTATTTT.

This clone has only a few counts. The V call is TRBV7-9, the J call TRBJ2-5; 11 nucleotides line up with TRBD1. The CDR3 extends over 14 amino acids. CDR1 SEHNR and CDR2 FQNEAQ come from the germline V gene (reference sequence). Losses at the gene ends were 5 bases for V and 8 bases for J; bases not matched to a gene: 7. The CDR3 DNA follows: TGTGCCAGCAGCCCGGGACAGGGGGAATATACCCAGTACTTC. It is translated as CASSPGQGEYTQYF.

This clone appeared a few times. The genes are TRBV7-9 and TRBJ1-2; D is possibly TRBD1 (6 bases). Germline CDR1 reads SEHNR; CDR2 reads FQNEAQ (reference sequence). V was clipped by 5 bases and J by 7 bases, with 20 bases between them. CDR3 length: 15 residues. For the CDR3, the DNA is TGTGCCAGCAGCCCCCGGGACATTGGGGCCAGTGGCTACACCTTC. Its protein product is CASSPRDIGASGYTF.

The chain couples TRBV30 to TRBJ2-5, with unresolved D. Germline V lookup: CDR1 GTSNPN, CDR2 SVGIG (reference sequence). This CDR3 is 13 amino acids long. Trimming pared 2 bases from V and 2 bases from J, leaving 9 bases between. The CDR3 spells CAWSWVFQETQYF. In DNA form, the CDR3 reads TGTGCCTGGAGTTGGGTATTTCAAGAGACCCAGTACTTC.

This clone was seen at least ten times. This chain connects TRBV7-2 to TRBJ1-1; D gene uncertain. Germline V gene lookup returns CDR1 SGHTA and CDR2 FQGNSA. The length of the CDR3 is 14 residues. With 7 bases removed from V and 5 bases from J, the gap between germline ends came to 17 bases. The CDR3 here is CASTPQRYLTEAFF. CDR3 sequence (DNA): TGTGCCAGCACCCCGCAAAGGTATCTTACTGAAGCTTTCTTT.